Following are 18 T cell receptor beta chains from one sample sequenced in a study of early T cells in non-severe SARS-CoV-2 infection. TCRdb re-derived calls from the 5' RACE reads in MiXCR, one entry per CDR3 protein. The table has 20,000 to 30,000 distinct CDR3 sequences, about 5.5% seen once. Sequenced sample: whole blood. The receptors derive from an adult who was a healthcare worker with PCR-confirmed SARS-CoV-2 infection or an uninfected control (not recorded which).

This clonotype was counted at least ten times. This chain uses TRBV11-2 with TRBJ2-3; 8 bases match TRBD2. Germline CDR1 and CDR2: SGHAT and FQNNGV. CDR3 length: 15 residues. With V trimmed by 3 bases and J by 3 bases, 5 bases remained unmatched. In DNA, the CDR3 is TGTGCCAGCAGCTTTTACGGGAGGGAGACAGATACGCAGTATTTT. Translated: CASSFYGRETDTQYF.

This clonotype was detected ten times or more. This CDR3 reads CSVRKGLSEQFF. CDR3 coding DNA: TGCAGCGTTAGAAAGGGCCTAAGTGAGCAGTTCTTC. This chain uses TRBV29-1 with TRBJ2-1, with D hard to call. The V end was cut by 5 bases, the J end by 9 bases, with 14 bases between. The CDR3 is 12 amino acids. Germline V CDR1 and CDR2: SQVTM, ANQGSEA.

The chain recombines TRBV24-1 with TRBJ1-5, with D uncertain. The V end was cut by 3 bases, the J end by 1 base, with 0 bases between. The CDR3 has 12 amino acids. Germline CDR1 is KGHDR and CDR2 is SFDVKD. CDR3 nucleotide sequence: TGTGCCACCAGTGATAGCAATCAGCCCCAGCATTTT. Translation gives CATSDSNQPQHF.

This clonotype has at least ten counts. The DNA for the CDR3 is TGTGCCAGCAGTTACCTTGGGACAGGGGACTACGAGCAGTACTTC. Protein sequence: CASSYLGTGDYEQYF. The genes are TRBV6-5 and TRBJ2-7; TRBD1 agrees at 10 bases. The CDR3 is 15 residues long. Trimming removed 2 bases from V and 3 bases from J; junction bases left unmatched: 4. The V gene's germline CDR1 is MNHEY and CDR2 SVGAGI.

By sample fraction, this clonotype is medium-sized. The chain recombines TRBV11-1 with TRBJ2-7, with TRBD1 as a possible D gene (5 bases). This CDR3 spans 13 amino acids. Trimming cost V 4 bases and J 3 bases, with 10 bases left between them. Germline assignment: CDR1 SGHAT and CDR2 FQDESV (reference sequence). This CDR3 is CASSSDRVYEQYF. CDR3 DNA: TGTGCCAGCAGCTCCGACAGAGTCTACGAGCAGTACTTC.

This clonotype was seen ten or more times. The V and J genes are TRBV2 and TRBJ2-5; TRBD2 matches at 7 bases. Germline values: CDR1 SNHLY, CDR2 FYNNEI. The CDR3 length is 13 residues. V lost 6 bases, J lost 2 bases, and 3 bases stayed unmatched. For the CDR3, the DNA is TGTGCCAGCAGGCCGGGACTACAAGAGACCCAGTACTTC. Its protein is CASRPGLQETQYF.

This clonotype was found a few times. The chain links TRBV7-8 to TRBJ2-2; D remains unclear. Trimming took 3 bases from V and 8 from J, leaving 16 bases between them. Germline-derived CDR1 and CDR2 are SGHVS and FQNEAQ. CDR3 size: 15 residues. CDR3 nucleotides: TGTGCCAGCAGCTTGGGTGCGGCCCCAGCGGGGGAGCTGTTTTTT. This gives the protein CASSLGAAPAGELFF.

This clonotype came up many times. The rearrangement uses TRBV4-2 and TRBJ1-2, with D possibly matching TRBD1 (5 bases). CDR1 is LGHNA and CDR2 is YNFKEQ in the germline V gene. Trimming removed 3 bases at V and 0 bases at J, with 11 bases between. The CDR3 runs 15 residues. The CDR3 spells CASSQRAGTNYGYTF. For the CDR3, the DNA is TGTGCCAGCAGCCAGAGGGCAGGGACTAACTATGGCTACACCTTC.

This clonotype has at least ten counts. This chain joins TRBV6-1 and TRBJ2-1; TRBD1 is a possible D gene (5 bases). Germline CDR1 reads MNHNS; CDR2 reads SASEGT. The length of the CDR3 is 14 residues. Trimming removed 3 bases from V and 8 bases from J, with 14 bases in between. The CDR3 spells CASSENRFMDEQFF. The CDR3 bases are TGTGCCAGCAGTGAGAACAGGTTCATGGATGAGCAGTTCTTC.

This clonotype was counted at least ten times. The gene calls are TRBV19 and TRBJ1-3, with D perhaps TRBD1 (6 bases). The CDR3 length is 14 residues. Germline V CDR1 and CDR2: LNHDA, SQIVND (reference sequence). V was shortened by 6 bases and J by 7 bases, with 16 bases between the two germline ends. The CDR3 loop reads CASSQTGVWNTIYF. DNA for the CDR3: TGTGCCAGTAGCCAGACAGGCGTTTGGAACACCATATATTTT.

This clonotype came up a few times. The chain uses TRBV6-2 or TRBV6-3 and TRBJ1-1; TRBD1 is a possible D gene (6 bases). V lost 7 bases to trimming and J lost 5 bases, with 14 bases between them. The CDR3 length is 13 residues. Germline values: CDR1 MNHEY, CDR2 SVGEGT. CDR3 region: CASILQGKTEAFF. CDR3 coding DNA: TGTGCCAGCATACTACAGGGAAAGACTGAAGCTTTCTTT.

This clonotype was counted many times. V is TRBV5-1 and J is TRBJ2-7, with TRBD1 matching over 9 bases. Germline CDR1 is SGHRS and CDR2 is YFSETQ. The length of the CDR3 is 14 residues. The V gene end was trimmed by 4 bases and the J gene end by 5 bases; junction bases not matched to a gene: 7. DNA of the CDR3: TGCGCCAGCAGCCCGGGACAGGGAAGCCACGAGCAGTACTTC. Encoded protein: CASSPGQGSHEQYF.

The sample holds many counts of this clonotype. The chain couples TRBV29-1 to TRBJ2-1; 7 nucleotides align to TRBD1. Germline CDR1 reads SQVTM; CDR2 reads ANQGSEA. V lost 6 bases to trimming and J lost 5 bases; unmatched junction nucleotides: 19. The CDR3 spans 17 residues. CDR3 nucleotide sequence: TGCAGCGTCCTACGACCGGGACAGACGACCAGGGACAATGAGCAGTTCTTC. Amino acid sequence: CSVLRPGQTTRDNEQFF.

By share of the sample, this clonotype is medium-sized. The chain is built from TRBV19 and TRBJ2-1; perhaps TRBD1 as D (6 bases). The germline gives CDR1 LNHDA, CDR2 SQIVND (reference sequence). The CDR3 covers 14 residues. V was trimmed by 5 bases and J by 6 bases, leaving 14 bases between them. The CDR3 region is CASSAPGHRNEQFF. In DNA, the CDR3 is TGTGCCAGTAGTGCCCCGGGACATCGCAATGAGCAGTTCTTC. Full variable domain (remainder filled in from reference TRBV19 and TRBJ2-1): DGGITQSPKYLFRKEGQNVTLSCEQNLNHDAMYWYRQDPGQGLRLIYYSQIVNDFQKGDIAEGYSVSREKKESFPLTVTSAQKNPTAFYLCASSAPGHRNEQFFGPGTRLTVL.

This clonotype is labeled as medium-sized. This sequence joins TRBV13 and TRBJ2-7; 9 bases fit TRBD2. The CDR3 loop spans 14 amino acids. CDR1 and CDR2 (germline): PRHDT, FYEKMQ (reference sequence). V was clipped by 3 bases and J by 2 bases; unmatched bases: 2. The DNA for the CDR3 is TGTGCCAGCAGCTTCTCTAGCGGGGCCTACGAGCAGTACTTC. Its protein product is CASSFSSGAYEQYF.

This clonotype has only a few counts. The chain uses TRBV7-2 and TRBJ2-7; tentative D call: TRBD1 (5 bases). The CDR3 extends over 15 amino acids. Germline values: CDR1 SGHTA, CDR2 FQGNSA. V lost 2 bases and J lost 1, with 12 bases in between. CDR3: CASSLRAGLSYEQYF. In DNA, the CDR3 is TGTGCCAGCAGCTTACGGGCAGGGTTGTCCTACGAGCAGTACTTC.

This clonotype was detected only once. The chain recombines TRBV20-1 with TRBJ2-1; possible D gene TRBD2, 5 bases. CDR3 length: 15 residues. In germline, CDR1 is DFQATT, CDR2 SNEGSKA (reference sequence). V was pared by 3 bases and J by 0 bases, with 12 bases between. CDR3 loop: CSARVGGVSYNEQFF. DNA of the CDR3: TGCAGTGCTAGGGTCGGAGGTGTCTCCTACAATGAGCAGTTCTTC.

The V call is TRBV18, the J call TRBJ2-7, with no clear D. V was clipped by 3 bases and J by 2 bases, with 11 bases between them. Germline CDR1 and CDR2: KGHSH and LQKENI. The CDR3 totals 14 residues. CDR3 bases: TGTGCCAGCTCACCGGGCGAACCTCCCTACGAGCAGTACTTC. It encodes CASSPGEPPYEQYF. Full variable domain (rest looked up from reference TRBV18 and TRBJ2-7): NAGVMQNPRHLVRRRGQEARLRCSPMKGHSHVYWYRQLPEEGLKFMVYLQKENIIDESGMPKERFSAEFPKEGPSILRIQQVVRGDSAAYFCASSPGEPPYEQYFGPGTRLTVT.